This note documents a single T cell receptor beta chain sequence. This entry comes from a study of blood T cell repertoires in COVID-19. Whole-study context: COVID-19 samples from acute and convalescent phases originated in the United States, Italy and Spain. From T cells, B-cell-depleted T cells, or PBMCs came the material, which was cDNA or gDNA.

Authors' analysis steps: The assay estimated nucleated cells by amplifying reference gene primers. Sequencing used immunoSEQ multiplex PCR; TCRdb keeps in-frame clones, though not all of them. V and J calls and clone size come straight from that table; D and trimming were deduced from the DNA. Among some 170,000 clones listed, over 80% were seen once. This CDR3 is 16 amino acids long. Germline V lookup: CDR1 SGHTA, CDR2 FQGTGA. V was trimmed by 2 bases and J by 1 base, leaving 11 bases between them. V gene TRBV7-3 combines with J gene TRBJ2-2; TRBD2 might be the D (6 bases). The sequencing sample was made of peripheral blood. The receptor was derived from a woman between 50 and 59 years old with acute or convalescent COVID-19. This chain's CDR3 is CASSLQSAGNTGELFF. For the CDR3, the DNA is TGTGCCAGCAGCTTACAATCAGCGGGGAACACCGGGGAGCTGTTTTTT.